This T cell receptor beta chain originates from a study of T cells after yellow fever vaccination. V trimming: 4 bases; J trimming: 7 bases; junction bases outside the gene matches: 7. Germline V gene data show CDR1 as LNHNV and CDR2 as YYDKDF (reference sequence). This CDR3 contains 15 residues. This clonotype was picked up one time. Its matching antigen is unknown. The CDR3 ends on some other residue instead of the conserved phenylalanine or tryptophan, so this is likely a read error. Study-level results: Primary-vaccination clones mostly resurfaced post-booster (approximately 96% CD4, about 87% CD8). Abundant clonotypes from the bulk population could get into FACS-sorted repertoires as contaminants.

The TCR cDNA carried a universal primer site and UMIs from 5'RACE template switching. TCRdb processed the 5' RACE reads anew with MiXCR; each CDR3 protein has one entry. Of about 550,000 distinct CDR3 sequences listed, roughly 19% are singletons. The chain joins TRBV15 to TRBJ2-1; 10 bases fit TRBD1. The clonotype was recovered from a young man who received the YFV17D yellow fever vaccine. Sequences were derived from PBMCs, sampled 15 days after the yellow fever booster vaccination. CDR3 in DNA: TGTGCCACCAGCACAAGACCGGGACAGGGGAATGAGCAGTTCTAC. Protein sequence: CATSTRPGQGNEQFY.